This T cell receptor (beta chain) appears in the sequencing data of a study of T cells after yellow fever vaccination. Whole-study results and caveats: Post-booster repertoires contained most primary-vaccination clones again (96% CD4, 88% CD8). A small proportion of clonotypes was detected in both the CD4 and CD8 compartments. The secondary T-cell response peaked on day 5, not day 15, but was weaker. High-abundance clonotypes from the bulk population could contaminate FACS-sorted repertoires.

In the case of this clonotype: Its target is not known.

TCRdb reprocessed the 5' RACE reads with MiXCR, giving one entry per CDR3 protein. This table holds approximately 150,000 distinct CDR3 sequences, 9.3% found once. The CDR3 length is 18 residues. CDR1 is SGHVS, CDR2 FQNEAQ, per germline. The ends lost 4 bases at V and 0 bases at J; junction bases unmatched: 11. The receptor's source is a man aged 18 to 30 who received the YFV17D yellow fever vaccine. The chain has TRBV7-8 and TRBJ2-2; 7 positions match TRBD2. Material: CD8+ T cells sorted from PBMCs, obtained 45 days after the yellow fever booster vaccination. The CDR3 DNA reads TGTGCCAGCAGCTCCGACTTCTCCGGGGGGACGAACACCGGGGAGCTGTTTTTT. This codes for CASSSDFSGGTNTGELFF. The full variable domain, with the rest looked up from reference TRBV7-8 and TRBJ2-2, is GAGVSQSPRYKVAKRGQDVALRCDPISGHVSLFWYQQALGQGPEFLTYFQNEAQLDKSGLPSDRFFAERPEGSVSTLKIQRTQQEDSAVYLCASSSDFSGGTNTGELFFGEGSRLTVL.